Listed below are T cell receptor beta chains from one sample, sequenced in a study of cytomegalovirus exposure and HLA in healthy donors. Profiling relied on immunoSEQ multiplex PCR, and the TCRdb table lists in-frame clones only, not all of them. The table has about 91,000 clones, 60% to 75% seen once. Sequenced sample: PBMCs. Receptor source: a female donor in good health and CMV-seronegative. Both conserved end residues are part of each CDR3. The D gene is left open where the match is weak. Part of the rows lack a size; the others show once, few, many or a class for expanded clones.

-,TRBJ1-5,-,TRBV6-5,TGTGCCAGCAGTGCGGGGGGGCAGCCCCAGCATTTT,CASSAGGQPQHF
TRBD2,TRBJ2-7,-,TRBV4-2,TGTGCCAGCAGCCAAGACGTCGGGAGGCGCTCCTACGAGCAGTACTTC,CASSQDVGRRSYEQYF
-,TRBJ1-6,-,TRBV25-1,TGTGCCAGCAAAGGGACTTATTCCCCCCTCCACTTT,CASKGTYSPLHF
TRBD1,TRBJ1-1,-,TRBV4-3,TGCGCCAGCAGCCTAATTCAGGGGGTAAACACTGAAGCTTTCTTT,CASSLIQGVNTEAFF
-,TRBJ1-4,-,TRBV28,TGTGCCAGCACCTGGATCCGGGGTGAAAAACTGTTTTTT,CASTWIRGEKLFF
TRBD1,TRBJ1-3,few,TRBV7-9,TGTGCCAGCAGACTCGAGGGGGCGCCCGGAAACACCATATATTTT,CASRLEGAPGNTIYF
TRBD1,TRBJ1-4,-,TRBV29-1,TGCAGCGTTGGGGACAGGGGTGGTGAAAAACTGTTTTTT,CSVGDRGGEKLFF
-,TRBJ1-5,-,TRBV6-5,TGTGCCAGCAGCCCTAGCGGGGCAGGGCAGCCCCAGCATTTT,CASSPSGAGQPQHF
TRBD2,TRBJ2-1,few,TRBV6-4,TGTGCCAGCAGTAAGACTAGCGGGAATCTCAATGAGCAGTTCTTC,CASSKTSGNLNEQFF
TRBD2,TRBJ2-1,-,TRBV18,TGTGCCAGCTCACCACTTGATTCGGGGGGCTCCTACAATGAGCAGTTCTTC,CASSPLDSGGSYNEQFF
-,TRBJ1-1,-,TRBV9,TGTGCCAGCAGCCCCGGTCAGAACACTGAAGCTTTCTTT,CASSPGQNTEAFF
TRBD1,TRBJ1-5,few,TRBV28,TGTGCCAGCAGTTTACAATCCGGGACAGGGCGTCAGCCCCAGCATTTT,CASSLQSGTGRQPQHF
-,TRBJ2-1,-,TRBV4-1,TGCGCCAGCAGCCTCGCATGGCTAGCCGACAATGAGCAGTTCTTC,CASSLAWLADNEQFF
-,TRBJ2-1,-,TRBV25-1,TGTGCCAGCAGTTGGAGAGGTGAGCAGTTCTTC,CASSWRGEQFF
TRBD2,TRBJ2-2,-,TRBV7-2,TGTGCCAGCAGCTTAATAGCGGGGGGCGGAACCGGGGAGCTGTTTTTT,CASSLIAGGGTGELFF
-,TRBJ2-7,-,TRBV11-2,TGTGCCAGCAGCTTAGAGTATGGGGCGCAATACGAGCAGTACTTC,CASSLEYGAQYEQYF
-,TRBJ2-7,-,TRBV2,TGTGCCAGCAGTGCGGGGGTCGAGCAGTACTTC,CASSAGVEQYF
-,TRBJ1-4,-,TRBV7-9,TGTGCCAGCGGACAGCCAACTAATGAAAAACTGTTTTTT,CASGQPTNEKLFF
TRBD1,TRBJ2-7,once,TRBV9,TGTGCCAGCAGCTCTACCGGGACAGGGGTGCACGAGCAGTACTTC,CASSSTGTGVHEQYF
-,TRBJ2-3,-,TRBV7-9,TGTGCCAGCAGCCACCCCGGGACAGATACGCAGTATTTT,CASSHPGTDTQYF
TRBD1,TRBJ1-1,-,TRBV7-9,TGTTCCTGCCGGACAGGGGGCTTCGGGATGAACACTGAAGCTTTCTTT,CSCRTGGFGMNTEAFF
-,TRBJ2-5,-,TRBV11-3,TGTGCCAGCAGCTCTTCCTCAGCGCAGCAAGAGACCCAGTACTTC,CASSSSSAQQETQYF